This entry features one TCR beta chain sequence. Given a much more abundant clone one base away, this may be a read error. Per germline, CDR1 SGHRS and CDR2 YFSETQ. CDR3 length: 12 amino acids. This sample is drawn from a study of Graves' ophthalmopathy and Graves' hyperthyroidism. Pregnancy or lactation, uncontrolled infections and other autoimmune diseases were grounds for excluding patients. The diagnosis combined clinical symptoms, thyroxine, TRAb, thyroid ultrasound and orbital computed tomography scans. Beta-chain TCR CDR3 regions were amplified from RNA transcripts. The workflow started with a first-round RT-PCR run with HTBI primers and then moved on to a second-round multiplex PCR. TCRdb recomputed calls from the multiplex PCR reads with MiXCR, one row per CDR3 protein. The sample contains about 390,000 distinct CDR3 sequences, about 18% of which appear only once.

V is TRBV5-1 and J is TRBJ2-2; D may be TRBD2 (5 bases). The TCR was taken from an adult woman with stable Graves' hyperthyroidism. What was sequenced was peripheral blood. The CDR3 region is CASEKNTGELCF. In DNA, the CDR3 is TGCGCCAGTGAGAAGAACACCGGGGAGCTGTGTTTT.